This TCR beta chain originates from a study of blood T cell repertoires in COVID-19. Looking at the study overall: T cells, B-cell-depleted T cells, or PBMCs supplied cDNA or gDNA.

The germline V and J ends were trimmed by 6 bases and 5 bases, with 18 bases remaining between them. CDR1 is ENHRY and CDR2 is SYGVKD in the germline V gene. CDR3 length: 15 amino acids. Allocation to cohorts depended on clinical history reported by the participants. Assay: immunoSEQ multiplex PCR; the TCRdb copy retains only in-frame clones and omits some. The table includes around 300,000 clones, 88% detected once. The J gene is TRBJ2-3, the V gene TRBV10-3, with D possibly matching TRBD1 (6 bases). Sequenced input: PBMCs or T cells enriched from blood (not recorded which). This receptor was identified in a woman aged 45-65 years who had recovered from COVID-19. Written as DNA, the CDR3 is TGTGCCATCAGGAAATCGGGACAAAAATTAGATACGCAGTATTTT. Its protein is CAIRKSGQKLDTQYF.